Each of the 29 T cell receptor beta chains below was sequenced from the same sample in a study of T-cell reconstitution after alpha-beta-depleted transplantation in children. The library targeted TCRbeta and was prepared with unique molecular identifiers. TCRdb re-derived calls from the PCR reads in MiXCR, one entry per CDR3 protein. The sample yields approximately 230,000 distinct CDR3 sequences, roughly a quarter seen once. The sequenced sample was PBMCs, mostly from graft donor cells, obtained 360 days after TCRalphabeta/CD19-depleted stem cell transplant. The receptors were gathered from a female patient aged 2 to 10 who had a stem cell transplant for congenital amegakaryocytic thrombocytopenia, so the T cells may come from the graft donor.

This clonotype showed up many times. The chain has TRBV18 and TRBJ2-3; perhaps D is TRBD1 or TRBD2 (5 bases each). V was clipped by 4 bases and J by 5 bases, with 7 bases between them. Germline CDR1 and CDR2: KGHSH and LQKENI. The CDR3 covers 12 residues. The CDR3 sequence is CASSRDQDTQYF. The CDR3 DNA sequence: TGTGCCAGCTCACGGGACCAAGATACGCAGTATTTT.

The V and J genes are TRBV28 and TRBJ2-7; 15 nucleotides agree with TRBD2. Germline V gene data show CDR1 as MDHEN and CDR2 as SYDVKM. The CDR3 is 22 residues long. With 1 base clipped from V and 4 bases from J, the junction kept 20 bases outside the gene matches. CDR3 bases: TGTGCCAGCAGTTTATTTAGAATAAGAAAGGAACGAGGGACTAGCGGGGGGTACGAGCAGTACTTC. It is translated as CASSLFRIRKERGTSGGYEQYF.

The chain uses TRBV29-1 and TRBJ2-4; 8 bases are shared with TRBD2. CDR3 length: 15 amino acids. Germline CDR1 is SQVTM and CDR2 is ANQGSEA. Unmatched junction bases numbered 8, after V lost 7 bases and J lost 0 bases. The CDR3 DNA reads as TGCAGCGCTGTTACTAGCGGTCTAGCCAAAAACATTCAGTACTTC. Encoded protein: CSAVTSGLAKNIQYF.

V gene TRBV23-1 combines with J gene TRBJ2-1; perhaps TRBD2 as D (6 bases). TRBV23-1 falls under the ORF class, with uncertain function. The CDR3 totals 14 residues. V was trimmed by 8 bases and J by 8 bases, leaving 19 bases between them. CDR3 amino acids: CASATFAGHDEQFF. CDR3 bases: TGCGCCAGCGCGACCTTTGCGGGGCACGATGAGCAGTTCTTC.

The chain combines TRBV4-1 with TRBJ2-1; 9 positions agree with TRBD2. The CDR3 sequence is 16 residues long. Germline V gene sequence: CDR1 MGHRA, CDR2 YSYEKL. J lost 4 bases, V lost 3 bases, and 7 bases had no gene match. CDR3 DNA: TGCGCCAGCAGCCACCAAGCGGGGGGACCGTACAATGAGCAGTTCTTC. Protein sequence: CASSHQAGGPYNEQFF.

The table lists this clonotype with a few counts. The V gene is TRBV7-2, the J gene TRBJ2-5; a weak D match, TRBD1 (6 bases). CDR3 length equals 15 residues. Per germline, CDR1 SGHTA and CDR2 FQGNSA. V was shortened by 5 bases and J by 2 bases, with 15 bases between the two germline ends. CDR3 bases: TGTGCCAGCAGCACCCGTCGGACAGTACAAGAGACCCAGTACTTC. Encoded protein: CASSTRRTVQETQYF.

The rearrangement uses TRBV15 and TRBJ1-2; 7 bases map to TRBD1. From germline, CDR1 is LNHNV and CDR2 YYDKDF (reference sequence). The CDR3 sequence is 15 residues long. Germline trimming cut 2 bases from V and 4 bases from J; bases unmatched to any gene: 7. CDR3 in amino acids: CATSRSRTGPYGYTF. The CDR3 DNA is TGTGCCACCAGCAGATCGCGGACAGGCCCCTATGGCTACACCTTC.

The gene calls are TRBV4-3 and TRBJ2-7; D is undetermined. The ends were cut back, 0 bases at V and 4 bases at J, with 16 bases in the middle. The CDR3 loop spans 16 amino acids. Germline CDR1 LGHNA, CDR2 YSLEER. The CDR3 DNA sequence: TGCGCCAGCAGCCAAGAGCGATTAGGGCAGATGTACGAGCAGTACTTC. Translation gives CASSQERLGQMYEQYF.

The CDR3 loop reads CATSRATRELFF. The CDR3 coding sequence is TGTGCCACCAGCAGGGCCACGAGAGAGCTGTTTTTT. The chain carries TRBV15 and TRBJ2-2, with unresolved D. The CDR3 sequence is 12 residues long. The V gene's germline CDR1 is LNHNV and CDR2 YYDKDF (reference sequence). V lost 3 bases to trimming and J lost 11 bases, with 10 bases between them.

The genes are TRBV2 and TRBJ2-3; TRBD2 is a possible D gene (6 bases). V was cut by 10 bases and J by 6 bases, with 17 bases left in between. The germline CDR1 and CDR2 sequences are SNHLY and FYNNEI. The CDR3 spans 13 residues. CDR3 DNA: TGTGCCACCGCGAACATACTAGCTGATACGCAGTATTTT. The encoded protein is CATANILADTQYF.

The rearrangement joins TRBV16 to TRBJ2-7; D is uncertain. CDR1 is KGHSY, CDR2 FQNENV, per germline. Trimming stripped 3 bases from V and 5 bases from J, with 11 bases between. The CDR3 loop spans 13 amino acids. The CDR3 region is CASSHDWNHEQYF. CDR3 nucleotides: TGTGCCAGCAGCCACGATTGGAACCACGAGCAGTACTTC. The entire variable domain, with the rest obtained from reference TRBV16 and TRBJ2-7, is as follows: GEEVAQTPKHLVRGEGQKAKLYCAPIKGHSYVFWYQQVLKNEFKFLISFQNENVFDETGMPKERFSAKCLPNSPCSLEIQATKLEDSAVYFCASSHDWNHEQYFGPGTRLTVT.

This clonotype was seen only once. V usage is TRBV7-2 and J usage is TRBJ1-1; D remains ambiguous. The CDR3 runs 13 residues. The germline V and J ends were trimmed by 2 bases and 2 bases, with 6 bases remaining between them. Germline V gives CDR1 SGHTA, CDR2 FQGNSA. CDR3: CASSLLVNTEAFF. The CDR3 DNA sequence: TGTGCCAGCAGCTTACTCGTTAACACTGAAGCTTTCTTT.

The CDR3 spells CASSEYSAGLGELYEQYF. CDR3 nucleotides: TGTGCCAGCAGTGAATATAGCGCGGGACTAGGGGAACTTTACGAGCAGTACTTC. The chain combines TRBV25-1 with TRBJ2-7; the match to TRBD2 covers 8 bases. The CDR3 is 18 amino acids. V lost 0 bases, J lost 4 bases, and 14 bases stayed unmatched. Looked up from germline, CDR1 is MGHDK and CDR2 is SYGVNS.

This chain connects TRBV28 to TRBJ1-2; TRBD1 might be the D (5 bases). Trimming pared 5 bases from V and 4 bases from J, leaving 14 bases between. Per the germline V gene, CDR1 is MDHEN and CDR2 is SYDVKM. This CDR3 region has 14 residues. CDR3 DNA sequence: TGTGCCAGCAGTACCGGGGGGGGTGTCTATGGCTACACCTTC. It yields the protein CASSTGGGVYGYTF.

This clonotype was detected a few times. The chain links TRBV12-3 or TRBV12-4 to TRBJ2-7, with D possibly called TRBD1 or TRBD2 (5 bases each). The CDR3 extends over 14 amino acids. Trimming cost V 3 bases and J 6 bases, with 15 bases left between them. The CDR3 coding sequence is TGTGCCAGCAGTTTCGGTGGCGAGGGACCCGAGCAGTACTTC. It encodes CASSFGGEGPEQYF.

This clonotype was picked up a small number of times. This sequence joins TRBV5-1 and TRBJ2-5; possibly TRBD2 for D (5 bases). This CDR3 has 15 residues. V dropped 8 bases and J dropped 5 bases, with 22 bases sitting between them. Germline CDR1 SGHRS, CDR2 YFSETQ. The CDR3 loop is CASSTGWGLGETQYF. CDR3 bases: TGCGCCAGTTCGACGGGGTGGGGTCTGGGGGAGACCCAGTACTTC. The whole variable domain, remainder taken from reference TRBV5-1 and TRBJ2-5, is KAGVTQTPRYLIKTRGQQVTLSCSPISGHRSVSWYQQTPGQGLQFLFEYFSETQRNKGNFPGRFSGRQFSNSRSEMNVSTLELGDSALYLCASSTGWGLGETQYFGPGTRLLVL.

This clonotype was picked up one time. The chain couples TRBV20-1 to TRBJ1-1, with 11 bases aligning to TRBD1. Unmatched junction bases numbered 7, after V lost 4 bases and J lost 0 bases. Germline V gene lookup returns CDR1 DFQATT and CDR2 SNEGSKA (reference sequence). The CDR3 length is 16 residues. CDR3 DNA: TGCAGTGCTAAGGACAGGGGGCTTTGGATGAACACTGAAGCTTTCTTT. Translated: CSAKDRGLWMNTEAFF.

This clonotype was detected a few times. The chain combines TRBV2 with TRBJ1-6, with a weak D call TRBD1 (5 bases). Per germline, CDR1 SNHLY and CDR2 FYNNEI. The V and J ends lost 8 bases and 1 base respectively, with 12 bases between them. This CDR3 has 15 amino acids. CDR3 region: CASSKGESYNSPLHF. Here the CDR3 DNA reads TGTGCCAGCTCGAAAGGGGAGTCCTATAATTCACCCCTCCACTTT.

The genes are TRBV24-1 and TRBJ2-5; 9 positions agree with TRBD1. The CDR3 is 17 residues long. Germline-derived CDR1 and CDR2 are KGHDR and SFDVKD. The junction had 12 bases not matched to a gene; V was cut back by 4 bases and J by 4 bases. CDR3 bases: TGTGCCACCAGTGACAGGACAGGGGTGGGGAAGCGAGAGACCCAGTACTTC. Amino acids: CATSDRTGVGKRETQYF.

The CDR3 region has the DNA TGTGCCAGCAGCTCACCGGGCAGAGGACAGCAAGAGACCCAGTACTTC. Translation: CASSSPGRGQQETQYF. This sequence joins TRBV5-6 and TRBJ2-5; a weak D match, TRBD1 (6 bases). Germline V gene data show CDR1 as SGHDT and CDR2 as YYEEEE. V was clipped by 3 bases and J by 2 bases, with 17 bases between them. This CDR3 region has 16 residues.

The V and J genes are TRBV29-1 and TRBJ1-2, with D maybe TRBD1 (6 bases). CDR3 size: 15 residues. The germline gives CDR1 SQVTM, CDR2 ANQGSEA. The ends were cut back, 1 base at V and 3 bases at J, with 15 bases in the middle. As DNA, the CDR3 is TGCAGCGTTGAAGTGGGGGTAGGGGGATACTATGGCTACACCTTC. Amino acid sequence: CSVEVGVGGYYGYTF.

This clonotype occurred a few times. This chain links TRBV27 with TRBJ2-3, with D hard to call. This CDR3 contains 15 residues. V lost 7 bases to trimming and J lost 2 bases, with 16 bases between them. The germline CDR1 and CDR2 sequences are MNHEY and SMNVEV (reference sequence). The CDR3 spells CASNKLPGLTDTQYF. CDR3 nucleotides: TGTGCCAGCAACAAACTCCCAGGCCTCACAGATACGCAGTATTTT.

This clonotype showed up just a few times. The chain combines TRBV11-1 with TRBJ2-1, with 14 positions matching TRBD2. Germline V gives CDR1 SGHAT, CDR2 FQDESV (reference sequence). V was pared by 5 bases and J by 8 bases, with 11 bases of the junction left unmatched. The CDR3 extends over 17 amino acids. CDR3 sequence: CASSQTGTSGSLDEQFF. Here the CDR3 DNA reads TGTGCCAGCAGCCAAACCGGGACTAGCGGGAGTTTGGATGAGCAGTTCTTC.

This clonotype has just a few counts. The chain combines TRBV14 with TRBJ2-6; the D gene is possibly TRBD1 (5 bases). This CDR3 has 18 residues. The germline gives CDR1 SGHDN, CDR2 FVKESK. V lost 3 bases, J lost 4 bases, and 19 bases lay in between. CDR3 region: CASSQNLRLGQGANVLTF. For the CDR3, the DNA is TGTGCCAGCAGCCAGAACCTCCGTTTGGGGCAAGGGGCCAACGTCCTGACTTTC.

The table lists this clonotype with a few counts. V usage is TRBV28 and J usage is TRBJ1-5, with 10 bases identical to TRBD1. Unmatched junction bases numbered 8, after V lost 7 bases and J lost 5 bases. Germline CDR1 and CDR2: MDHEN and SYDVKM. The CDR3 is 15 residues long. The CDR3 DNA reads as TGTGCCAGCAATCCCGACAGGGGGCGGGATCAGCCCCAGCATTTT. Protein: CASNPDRGRDQPQHF.

This clonotype occurred many times. The chain carries TRBV20-1 and TRBJ2-7; 7 nucleotides align to TRBD2. This CDR3 has 14 residues. Germline CDR1 is DFQATT and CDR2 is SNEGSKA (reference sequence). Trimming removed 5 bases from V and 2 bases from J; junction bases left unmatched: 9. CDR3 region: CSAWYGSGTYEQYF. As DNA, the CDR3 is TGCAGTGCTTGGTACGGGAGCGGGACCTACGAGCAGTACTTC.

This clonotype was recorded at least ten times. This chain links TRBV21-1 with TRBJ1-5. TRBV21-1 constitutes a pseudogene. The length of the CDR3 is 17 residues. CDR3: CASPSGRPTYSNQPQHF. CDR3 DNA sequence: TGTGCCAGTCCCTCTGGCAGGCCCACGTATAGCAATCAGCCCCAGCATTTT.

This clonotype turned up a few times. This rearrangement joins TRBV3-1 to TRBJ2-1, with 11 bases that match TRBD2. The germline gives CDR1 LGHDT, CDR2 YNNKEL (reference sequence). The CDR3 has 16 amino acids. The V gene end was trimmed by 0 bases and the J gene end by 7 bases; junction bases not matched to a gene: 5. The CDR3 region has the DNA TGTGCCAGCAGCCAAGATAGCGGGAGGGGAAGAAATGAGCAGTTCTTC. It is translated as CASSQDSGRGRNEQFF.

The chain uses TRBV12-3 or TRBV12-4 and TRBJ2-3; 9 bases line up with TRBD1. Unmatched junction bases numbered 0, after V lost 1 base and J lost 1 base. CDR3 size: 15 residues. CDR3 DNA: TGTGCCAGCAGTTTAGGGGACAGGGGCACAGATACGCAGTATTTT. It encodes CASSLGDRGTDTQYF.